The 19 T cell receptor beta chains in this list originate from one sample, sequenced in a study of blood T cell repertoires in COVID-19. The method was immunoSEQ multiplex PCR; TCRdb's version includes in-frame clones alone and lacks a portion of them. The table shows over 350,000 clones, with approximately 90% occurring only once. The sample taken for sequencing was PBMCs or T cells enriched from blood (not recorded which). These TCRs come from a woman between 40 and 50 years old who had been exposed to COVID-19.

The chain couples TRBV5-4 to TRBJ1-1, with a tentative D call TRBD1 (5 bases). CDR3 length: 13 residues. V was shortened by 1 base and J by 7 bases, with 11 bases between the two germline ends. From germline, CDR1 is SGHNT and CDR2 YYREEE (reference sequence). CDR3 residues: CASSLITGGEAFF. The CDR3 bases are TGTGCCAGCAGCTTGATAACAGGCGGTGAAGCTTTCTTT.

The chain combines TRBV13 with TRBJ2-2; 8 nucleotides agree with TRBD2. CDR1 PRHDT and CDR2 FYEKMQ come from the germline V gene (reference sequence). The CDR3 spans 16 residues. V dropped 5 bases and J dropped 6; count of bases not matched to a gene: 11. The CDR3 coding sequence is TGTGCCAGCAGCCCAGCCGGGACTAGGTCCGCCGGGGAGCTGTTTTTT. Its translation is CASSPAGTRSAGELFF.

This chain links TRBV7-9 with TRBJ2-5, with 9 nucleotides matching TRBD1. Germline CDR1 is SEHNR and CDR2 is FQNEAQ (reference sequence). V lost 6 bases, J lost 5 bases, and 4 bases stayed unmatched. The CDR3 is 13 amino acids. The CDR3 reads CASRAGQGETQYF. DNA for the CDR3: TGTGCCAGCAGAGCCGGACAGGGGGAGACCCAGTACTTC. The full variable domain, in which reference TRBV7-9 and TRBJ2-5 provide the parts outside the CDR3, is DTGVSQNPRHKITKRGQNVTFRCDPISEHNRLYWYRQTLGQGPEFLTYFQNEAQLEKSRLLSDRFSAERPKGSFSTLEIQRTEQGDSAMYLCASRAGQGETQYFGPGTRLLVL.

The V call is TRBV7-2, the J call TRBJ1-1; 7 nucleotides agree with TRBD1. In germline, CDR1 is SGHTA, CDR2 FQGNSA. The J segment lost 3 bases and the V segment lost 5 bases, leaving 9 bases of the junction unmatched. The CDR3 covers 15 residues. CDR3 in amino acids: CASSPRQGLDTEAFF. The DNA for the CDR3 is TGTGCCAGCAGCCCTCGACAGGGTCTGGACACTGAAGCTTTCTTT.

The gene calls are TRBV5-4 and TRBJ1-6; possibly TRBD1 for D (5 bases). In germline, CDR1 is SGHNT, CDR2 YYREEE (reference sequence). The germline V and J ends were trimmed by 0 bases and 6 bases, with 13 bases remaining between them. This CDR3 spans 16 amino acids. In DNA form, the CDR3 reads TGTGCCAGCAGCTTGGCCCAGGGTCAGTTTAATTCACCCCTCCACTTT. Protein: CASSLAQGQFNSPLHF.

In regard to this clone: The sample holds other DNA sequences that translate to the same CDR3. The chain couples TRBV5-1 to TRBJ2-7, with TRBD1 matching over 9 bases. Unmatched junction bases numbered 6, after V lost 4 bases and J lost 4 bases. This CDR3 region has 14 residues. CDR1 is SGHRS, CDR2 YFSETQ, per germline. The CDR3 region has the DNA TGCGCCAGCAGCCCCCGGGACAGGGCGTACGAGCAGTACTTC. It is translated as CASSPRDRAYEQYF.

This sequence joins TRBV2 and TRBJ2-5; D gene ambiguous. Trimming shortened V by 6 bases and J by 4 bases, and 15 bases separated the two germline ends. The CDR3 runs to 14 residues. Germline CDR1 SNHLY, CDR2 FYNNEI. The CDR3 nucleotides are TGTGCCAGCAGGCCTGGCCCCCGGGTAGAGACCCAGTACTTC. It codes for CASRPGPRVETQYF. The entire variable domain, with the rest obtained from reference TRBV2 and TRBJ2-5, is as follows: EPEVTQTPSHQVTQMGQEVILRCVPISNHLYFYWYRQILGQKVEFLVSFYNNEISEKSEIFDDQFSVERPDGSNFTLKIRSTKLEDSAMYFCASRPGPRVETQYFGPGTRLLVL.

The chain has TRBV25-1 and TRBJ2-2, with TRBD1 matching 7 bases. Germline V gives CDR1 MGHDK, CDR2 SYGVNS. J gave up 4 bases and V 3 bases, and 2 bases lay outside the gene matches. CDR3 length: 14 residues. The CDR3 sequence is CASSEYRGTGELFF. For the CDR3, the DNA is TGTGCCAGCAGTGAGTACAGGGGCACCGGGGAGCTGTTTTTT.

The V call is TRBV24-1, the J call TRBJ1-1, with 8 bases matching TRBD1. After removal of 4 bases from V and 4 bases from J, the junction contained 7 bases not matched to a gene. CDR3 length: 15 amino acids. Looked up from germline, CDR1 is KGHDR and CDR2 is SFDVKD. The CDR3 loop is CATSDDRGVGTEAFF. As DNA, the CDR3 is TGTGCCACCAGTGACGACAGGGGAGTCGGCACTGAAGCTTTCTTT.

This chain connects TRBV19 to TRBJ1-2; 8 bases are shared with TRBD1. The germline gives CDR1 LNHDA, CDR2 SQIVND (reference sequence). With V trimmed by 9 bases and J by 4 bases, 13 bases remained unmatched. CDR3 length equals 15 residues. CDR3 DNA: TGTGCCAGCGCGCCGGGACAGGTGAGGGGCTATGGCTACACCTTC. It encodes CASAPGQVRGYGYTF.

The chain is built from TRBV6-2 or TRBV6-3 and TRBJ2-7, with TRBD2 identical over 9 bases. V lost 2 bases, J lost 2 bases, and 10 bases stayed unmatched. CDR3 length: 17 amino acids. Germline V gene data show CDR1 as MNHEY and CDR2 as SVGEGT. The CDR3 loop reads CASSYPSSGGRAYEQYF. CDR3 bases: TGTGCCAGCAGTTACCCGTCATCCGGCGGGAGGGCCTACGAGCAGTACTTC.

This chain uses TRBV19 with TRBJ1-1; 10 nucleotides match TRBD1. J was trimmed by 1 base and V by 5 bases; bases with no gene match: 4. This CDR3 is built from 15 residues. The germline V gene encodes CDR1 LNHDA and CDR2 SQIVND (reference sequence). CDR3 in DNA: TGTGCCAGTAGTGTCGACAGGGGGCAGAACACTGAAGCTTTCTTT. It is translated as CASSVDRGQNTEAFF.

This clone was seen only a few times. The V gene is TRBV10-2, the J gene TRBJ1-4; TRBD1 agrees at 7 bases. Germline trimming cut 3 bases from V and 0 bases from J; bases unmatched to any gene: 4. The CDR3 is 16 residues long. The germline gives CDR1 WSHSY, CDR2 SAAADI. The CDR3, as DNA: TGCGCCAGCAGTGACCCCAGGGGGGCAACTAATGAAAAACTGTTTTTT. The encoded protein is CASSDPRGATNEKLFF.

CDR3 protein: CASSLVGQSGGRTGELFF. The CDR3 region has the DNA TGTGCCAGCAGCCTAGTTGGACAATCAGGGGGCCGGACCGGGGAGCTGTTTTTT. The chain is built from TRBV7-6 and TRBJ2-2; TRBD1 matches at 8 bases. Germline CDR1 is SGHVS and CDR2 is FNYEAQ. This CDR3 region has 18 residues. Trimming cost V 5 bases and J 5 bases; bases outside gene matches: 16.

The chain couples TRBV10-3 to TRBJ1-5; D may be TRBD1 (5 bases). Germline CDR1 is ENHRY and CDR2 is SYGVKD. The V and J ends lost 8 bases and 7 bases respectively, with 21 bases between them. CDR3 length: 15 amino acids. The CDR3 loop is CAIPPGGGDSQPQHF. Written as DNA, the CDR3 is TGTGCCATCCCCCCCGGGGGGGGTGATAGCCAGCCCCAGCATTTT.

The chain employs TRBV7-2 and TRBJ2-1, with 9 positions matching TRBD2. Trimming took 5 bases from V and 3 from J; bases not matched to a gene: 2. Germline V CDR1 and CDR2: SGHTA, FQGNSA. This CDR3 spans 14 amino acids. The chain's CDR3 is CASSKTSGYNEQFF. CDR3 coding DNA: TGTGCCAGCAGCAAGACTAGCGGCTACAATGAGCAGTTCTTC.

A few counts support this clone. The V call is TRBV6-1, the J call TRBJ2-1, with D maybe TRBD1 (6 bases). The CDR3 has 21 amino acids. V lost 1 base, J lost 4 bases, and 29 bases lay in between. Germline values: CDR1 MNHNS, CDR2 SASEGT. The DNA of the CDR3 is TGTGCCAGCAGTGAAGATACCGGGACATCCCTTTGGGGCGGGCAATACAATGAGCAGTTCTTC. This gives the protein CASSEDTGTSLWGGQYNEQFF.

The chain carries TRBV18 and TRBJ1-4; D is perhaps TRBD1 (6 bases). This CDR3 has 15 residues. Germline V CDR1 and CDR2: KGHSH, LQKENI. Between the trimmed V and J ends, which lost 3 bases and 6 bases, there was a span of 14 bases. In nucleotides, the CDR3 is TGTGCCAGCTCACCGGAACAGGGCCCTTATGAAAAACTGTTTTTT. This codes for CASSPEQGPYEKLFF.

This chain uses TRBV5-1 with TRBJ1-1; D gene unclear. CDR3 length: 15 amino acids. Trimming cost V 1 base and J 1 base, with 11 bases left between them. Germline CDR1 is SGHRS and CDR2 is YFSETQ. CDR3 sequence reads: CASSLLVSGNTEAFF. Here the CDR3 DNA reads TGCGCCAGCAGCTTGTTGGTCTCGGGGAACACTGAAGCTTTCTTT.